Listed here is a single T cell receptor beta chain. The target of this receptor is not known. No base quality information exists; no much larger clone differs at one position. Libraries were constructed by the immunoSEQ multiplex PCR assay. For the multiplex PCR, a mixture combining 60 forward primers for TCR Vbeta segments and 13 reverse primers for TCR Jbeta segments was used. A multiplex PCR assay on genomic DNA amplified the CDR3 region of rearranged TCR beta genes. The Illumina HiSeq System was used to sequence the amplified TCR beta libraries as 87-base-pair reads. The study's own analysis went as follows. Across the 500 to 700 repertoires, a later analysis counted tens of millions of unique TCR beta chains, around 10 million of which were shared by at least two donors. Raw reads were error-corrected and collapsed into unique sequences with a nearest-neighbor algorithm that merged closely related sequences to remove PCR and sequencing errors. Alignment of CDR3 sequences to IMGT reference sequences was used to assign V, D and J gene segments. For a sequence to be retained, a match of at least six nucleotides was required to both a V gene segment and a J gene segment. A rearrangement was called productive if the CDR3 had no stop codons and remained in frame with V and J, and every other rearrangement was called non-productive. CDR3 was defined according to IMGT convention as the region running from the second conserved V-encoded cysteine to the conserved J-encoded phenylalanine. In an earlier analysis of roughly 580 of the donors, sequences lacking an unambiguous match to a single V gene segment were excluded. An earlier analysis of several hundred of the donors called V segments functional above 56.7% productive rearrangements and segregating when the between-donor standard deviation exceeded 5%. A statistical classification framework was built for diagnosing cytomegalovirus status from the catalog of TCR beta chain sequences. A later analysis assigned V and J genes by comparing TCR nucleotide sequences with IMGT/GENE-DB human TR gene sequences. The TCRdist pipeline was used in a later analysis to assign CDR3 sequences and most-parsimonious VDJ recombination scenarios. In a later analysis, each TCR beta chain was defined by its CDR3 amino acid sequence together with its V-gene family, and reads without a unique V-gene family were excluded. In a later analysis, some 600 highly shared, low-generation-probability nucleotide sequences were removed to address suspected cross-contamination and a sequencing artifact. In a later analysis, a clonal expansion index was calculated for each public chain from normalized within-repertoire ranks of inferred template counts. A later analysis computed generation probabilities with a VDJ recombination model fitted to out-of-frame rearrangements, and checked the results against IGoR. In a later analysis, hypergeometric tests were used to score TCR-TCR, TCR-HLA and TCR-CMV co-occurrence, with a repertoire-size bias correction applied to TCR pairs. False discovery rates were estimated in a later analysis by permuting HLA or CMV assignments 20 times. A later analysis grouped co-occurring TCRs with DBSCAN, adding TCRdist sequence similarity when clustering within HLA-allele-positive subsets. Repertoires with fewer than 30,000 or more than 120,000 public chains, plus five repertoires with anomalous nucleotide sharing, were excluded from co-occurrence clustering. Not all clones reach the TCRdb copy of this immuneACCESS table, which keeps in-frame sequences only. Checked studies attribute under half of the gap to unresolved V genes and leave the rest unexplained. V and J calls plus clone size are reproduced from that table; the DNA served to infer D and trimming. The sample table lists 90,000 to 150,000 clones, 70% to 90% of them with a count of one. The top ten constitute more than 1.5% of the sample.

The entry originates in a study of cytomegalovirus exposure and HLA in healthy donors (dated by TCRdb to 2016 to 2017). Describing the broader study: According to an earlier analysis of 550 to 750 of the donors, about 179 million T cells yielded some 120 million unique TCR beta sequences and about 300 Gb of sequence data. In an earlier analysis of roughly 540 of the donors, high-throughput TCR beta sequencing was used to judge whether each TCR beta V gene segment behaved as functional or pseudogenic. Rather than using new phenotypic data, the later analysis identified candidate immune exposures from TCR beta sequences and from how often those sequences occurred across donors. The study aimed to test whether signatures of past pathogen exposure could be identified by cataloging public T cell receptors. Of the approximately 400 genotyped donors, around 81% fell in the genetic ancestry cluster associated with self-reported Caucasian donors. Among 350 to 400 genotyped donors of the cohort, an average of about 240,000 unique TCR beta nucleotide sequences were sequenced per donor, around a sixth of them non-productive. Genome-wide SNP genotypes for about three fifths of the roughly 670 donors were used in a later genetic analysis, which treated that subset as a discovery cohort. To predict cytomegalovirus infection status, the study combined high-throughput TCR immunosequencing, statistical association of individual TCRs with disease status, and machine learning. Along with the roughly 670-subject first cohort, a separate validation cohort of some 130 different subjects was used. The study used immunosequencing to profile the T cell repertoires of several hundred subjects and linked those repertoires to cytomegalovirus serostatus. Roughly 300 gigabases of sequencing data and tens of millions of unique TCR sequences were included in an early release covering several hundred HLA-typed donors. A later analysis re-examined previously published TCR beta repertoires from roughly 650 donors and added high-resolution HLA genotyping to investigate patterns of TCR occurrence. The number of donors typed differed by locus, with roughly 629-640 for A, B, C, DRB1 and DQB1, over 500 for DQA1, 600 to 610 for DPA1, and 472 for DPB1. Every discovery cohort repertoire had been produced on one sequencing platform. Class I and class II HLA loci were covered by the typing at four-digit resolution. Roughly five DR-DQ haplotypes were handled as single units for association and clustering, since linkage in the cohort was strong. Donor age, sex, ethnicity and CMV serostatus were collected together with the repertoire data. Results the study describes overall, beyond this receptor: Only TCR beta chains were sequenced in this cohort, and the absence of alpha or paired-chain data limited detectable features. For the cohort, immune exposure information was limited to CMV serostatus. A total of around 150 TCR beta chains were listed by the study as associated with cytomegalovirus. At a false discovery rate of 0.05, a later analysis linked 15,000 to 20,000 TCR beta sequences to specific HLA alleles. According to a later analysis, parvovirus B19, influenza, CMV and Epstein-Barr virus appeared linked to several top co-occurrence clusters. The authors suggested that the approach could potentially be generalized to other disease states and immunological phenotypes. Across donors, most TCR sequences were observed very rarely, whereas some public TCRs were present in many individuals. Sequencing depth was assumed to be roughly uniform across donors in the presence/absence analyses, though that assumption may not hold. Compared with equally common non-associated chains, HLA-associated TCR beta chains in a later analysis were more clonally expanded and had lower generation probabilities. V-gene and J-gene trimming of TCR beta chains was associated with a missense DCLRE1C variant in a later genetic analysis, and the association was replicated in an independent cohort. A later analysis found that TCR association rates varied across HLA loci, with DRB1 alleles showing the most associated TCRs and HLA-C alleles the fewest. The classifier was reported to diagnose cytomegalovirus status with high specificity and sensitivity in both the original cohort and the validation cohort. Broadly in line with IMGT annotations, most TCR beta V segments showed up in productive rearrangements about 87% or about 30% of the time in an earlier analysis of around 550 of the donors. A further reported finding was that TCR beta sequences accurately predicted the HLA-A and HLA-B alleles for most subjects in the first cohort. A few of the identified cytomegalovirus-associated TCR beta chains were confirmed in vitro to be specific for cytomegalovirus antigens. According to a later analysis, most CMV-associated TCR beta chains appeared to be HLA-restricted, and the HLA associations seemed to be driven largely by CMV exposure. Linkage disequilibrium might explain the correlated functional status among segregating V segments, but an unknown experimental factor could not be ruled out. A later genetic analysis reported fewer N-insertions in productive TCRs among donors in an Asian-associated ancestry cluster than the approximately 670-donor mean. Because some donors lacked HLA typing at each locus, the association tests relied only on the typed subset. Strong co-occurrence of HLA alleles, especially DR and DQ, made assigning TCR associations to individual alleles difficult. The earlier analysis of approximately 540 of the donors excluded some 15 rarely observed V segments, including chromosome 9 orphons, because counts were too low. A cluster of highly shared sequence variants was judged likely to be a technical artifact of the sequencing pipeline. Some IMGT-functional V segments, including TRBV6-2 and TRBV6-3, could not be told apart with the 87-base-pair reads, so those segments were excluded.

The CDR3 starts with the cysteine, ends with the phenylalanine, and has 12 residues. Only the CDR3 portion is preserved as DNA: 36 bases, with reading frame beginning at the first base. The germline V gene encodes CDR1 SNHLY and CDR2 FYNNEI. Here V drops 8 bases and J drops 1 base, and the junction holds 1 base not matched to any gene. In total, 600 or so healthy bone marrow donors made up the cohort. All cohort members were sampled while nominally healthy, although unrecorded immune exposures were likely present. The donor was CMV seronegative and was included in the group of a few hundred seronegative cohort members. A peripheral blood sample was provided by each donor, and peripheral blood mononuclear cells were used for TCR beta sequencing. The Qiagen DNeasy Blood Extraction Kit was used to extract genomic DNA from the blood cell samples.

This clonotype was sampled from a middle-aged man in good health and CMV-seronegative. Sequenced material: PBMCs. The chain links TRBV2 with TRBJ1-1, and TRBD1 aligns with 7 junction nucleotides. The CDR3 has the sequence CASDRANTEAFF. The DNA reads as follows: TGTGCCAGCGACAGGGCGAACACTGAAGCTTTCTTT.